The source of this T cell receptor beta chain is a study of OX40 agonist ivuxolimab in advanced cancers. Study overall: Three patients, one with hepatocellular carcinoma and two with cutaneous melanoma, achieved partial responses.

As to this clone: Its target is unknown.

Points from the study as a whole: There were, on average, more expanded clones in CD8+ T cells than in CD4+.

The table came from immunoSEQ multiplex PCR; TCRdb's copy has only in-frame clones and leaves some out. The data contain about 79,000 clones, around 93% of them seen just once; the ten biggest clones take up more than 9.5%. The trim removed 3 bases at V and 5 bases at J, leaving 13 bases unmatched. The V gene's germline CDR1 is SGHAT and CDR2 FQDESV (reference sequence). The CDR3 has 17 residues. The TCR sequence derives from an adult with an advanced solid tumor such as melanoma, head and neck, liver or kidney cancer. The chain has TRBV11-1 and TRBJ2-5, with 9 nucleotides matching TRBD2. Sequences were derived from CD4+ or CD8+ T cells sorted from blood, sampled in a trial of the OX40 agonist ivuxolimab. CDR3 DNA sequence: TGTGCCAGCAGCTTCCCGGTGGCGGGGGGGCCCATGGAGACCCAGTACTTC. Translated: CASSFPVAGGPMETQYF.